The 15 T cell receptor beta chains reported below all come from one sample, sequenced in a study of cytomegalovirus exposure and HLA in healthy donors. A multiplex PCR was run with 60 Vbeta primers and 13 Jbeta primers. This table comes from immunoSEQ multiplex PCR, and its TCRdb copy is limited to in-frame clones, with some not included. The sample comprises about 140,000 clones, approximately 76% of which are singletons, and 1.5% to 2% rests with the top ten. The sample consisted of PBMCs. The source is a man in his forties in good health and CMV-seronegative.

This clone was seen only a few times. This chain joins TRBV19 and TRBJ2-2; D is possibly TRBD2 (6 bases). The germline gives CDR1 LNHDA, CDR2 SQIVND (reference sequence). The CDR3 loop spans 14 amino acids. V gave up 6 bases and J gave up 4 bases, with 12 bases separating them. CDR3 bases: TGTGCCAGTAGGGGGACGGGGGTCACCGGGGAGCTGTTTTTT. Residues: CASRGTGVTGELFF.

The genes are TRBV28 and TRBJ1-6, with no clear D. CDR3 length equals 14 residues. V lost 3 bases to trimming and J lost 5 bases, with 8 bases between them. Germline assignment: CDR1 MDHEN and CDR2 SYDVKM. CDR3 sequence (DNA): TGTGCCAGCAGTTTTCGGGGTGATAATTCACCCCTCCACTTT. This sequence encodes CASSFRGDNSPLHF.

The sample holds one count of this clone. The V gene is TRBV10-3, the J gene TRBJ1-2; 7 bases fit TRBD1. This CDR3 spans 15 amino acids. The germline V gene encodes CDR1 ENHRY and CDR2 SYGVKD. V gave up 0 bases and J gave up 6 bases; unmatched junction bases: 7. CDR3 DNA: TGTGCCATCAGTGAGTCTTGGGACAGAAGTCATGGCTACACCTTC. Translated, it gives CAISESWDRSHGYTF.

This sequence joins TRBV5-1 and TRBJ1-1; no firm D call. Germline CDR1 is SGHRS and CDR2 is YFSETQ. V was shortened by 5 bases and J by 0 bases, with 8 bases between the two germline ends. The CDR3 spans 13 residues. The CDR3 protein is CASRESVNTEAFF. The CDR3 DNA is TGCGCCAGCAGAGAGTCCGTGAACACTGAAGCTTTCTTT.

This sequence joins TRBV19 and TRBJ1-5; 7 bases agree with TRBD1. The CDR3 is 13 residues long. The V gene's germline CDR1 is LNHDA and CDR2 SQIVND (reference sequence). The ends lost 7 bases at V and 7 bases at J; junction bases unmatched: 7. The CDR3 sequence is CASIGQVRQPQHF. The CDR3 nucleotides are TGTGCCAGTATCGGACAGGTTCGGCAGCCCCAGCATTTT. Using reference TRBV19 and TRBJ1-5 for the parts outside the CDR3, the full variable domain is DGGITQSPKYLFRKEGQNVTLSCEQNLNHDAMYWYRQDPGQGLRLIYYSQIVNDFQKGDIAEGYSVSREKKESFPLTVTSAQKNPTAFYLCASIGQVRQPQHFGDGTRLSIL.

The gene calls are TRBV6-1 and TRBJ2-5; TRBD2 aligns across 10 bases. V shed 7 bases and J 7 bases; nucleotides not matched to a gene: 12. The CDR3 is 15 residues long. Germline lookup yields CDR1 MNHNS and CDR2 SASEGT. CDR3 sequence: CASTAEREGWGTQYF. CDR3 nucleotide sequence: TGTGCCAGCACGGCGGAGCGGGAGGGCTGGGGGACCCAGTACTTC.

The chain uses TRBV30 and TRBJ2-3; TRBD2 is a possible D gene (5 bases). This CDR3 region has 15 residues. The germline V and J ends were trimmed by 4 bases and 1 base, with 15 bases remaining between them. Germline loops: CDR1 GTSNPN, CDR2 SVGIG (reference sequence). CDR3 sequence reads: CAWTFGVGGTDTQYF. The CDR3, as DNA: TGTGCCTGGACGTTCGGGGTCGGGGGCACAGATACGCAGTATTTT.

This chain links TRBV5-8 with TRBJ2-5, with 11 bases that match TRBD2. Germline V CDR1 and CDR2: SGHTS, YDEGEE. The CDR3 is 15 residues long. The J segment lost 4 bases and the V segment lost 5 bases, leaving 7 bases of the junction unmatched. CDR3 bases: TGTGCCAGCAGGAGCGGACTAGCGGGCGGAGAGACCCAGTACTTC. Translation: CASRSGLAGGETQYF.

This clone was counted only a few times. This sequence joins TRBV18 and TRBJ1-5; D uncertain. This CDR3 has 12 residues. V dropped 9 bases and J dropped 4 bases, with 10 bases sitting between them. Germline assignment: CDR1 KGHSH and CDR2 LQKENI. The chain's CDR3 is CARVQRNQPQHF. The CDR3 coding sequence is TGTGCCAGAGTTCAGAGGAATCAGCCCCAGCATTTT.

On this clone: A junction boundary mismatches the germline segment, possibly from a read error. The chain combines TRBV11-2 with TRBJ1-4; D might be TRBD1 (6 bases). The germline V gene has CDR1 SGHAT and CDR2 FQNNGV. This CDR3 contains 14 residues. CDR3 nucleotide sequence: TGTGCCAGCAGCTTAGGGACAGCTAACGAAAAACTGTTTTTT. It encodes CASSLGTANEKLFF. The whole variable domain, filled in from reference TRBV11-2 and TRBJ1-4, reads EAGVAQSPRYKIIEKRQSVAFWCNPISGHATLYWYQQILGQGPKLLIQFQNNGVVDDSQLPKDRFSAERLKGVDSTLKIQPAKLEDSAVYLCASSLGTANEKLFFGSGTQLSVL.

The CDR3 region is CAWSRRETGNTIYF. Written as DNA, the CDR3 is TGTGCCTGGAGTCGCAGGGAAACTGGAAACACCATATATTTT. This sequence joins TRBV30 and TRBJ1-3; a possible D gene is TRBD1 (5 bases). V was trimmed by 2 bases and J by 2 bases, leaving 10 bases between them. CDR3 size: 14 residues. CDR1 is GTSNPN and CDR2 is SVGIG in the germline V gene (reference sequence).

The gene calls are TRBV30 and TRBJ1-1; 7 bases fit TRBD1. Germline-derived CDR1 and CDR2 are GTSNPN and SVGIG (reference sequence). The CDR3 length is 13 residues. J lost 4 bases, V lost 0 bases, and 2 bases had no gene match. The CDR3 region is CAWSVQGFTEAFF. The CDR3 bases are TGTGCCTGGAGTGTACAGGGGTTCACTGAAGCTTTCTTT.

This clone appeared a few times. The gene calls are TRBV15 and TRBJ1-4; 9 bases map to TRBD1. CDR3 length: 17 residues. The V gene end was trimmed by 2 bases and the J gene end by 4 bases; junction bases not matched to a gene: 8. Germline loops: CDR1 LNHNV, CDR2 YYDKDF (reference sequence). CDR3 DNA: TGTGCCACCAGCAGACCACTTCGGACAGGGGATAATGAAAAACTGTTTTTT. Protein: CATSRPLRTGDNEKLFF.

The rearrangement links TRBV7-2 to TRBJ2-5; D may be TRBD2 (6 bases). The DNA end lines up better with TRBJ2-7; the J call may be wrong. This CDR3 spans 17 amino acids. The germline CDR1 and CDR2 sequences are SGHTA and FQGNSA. CDR3 coding DNA: TGTGCCAGCAGCTTATATTCCTATGCGGGGCTGACCTACGAGCAGTACTTC. The encoded protein is CASSLYSYAGLTYEQYF.

The gene calls are TRBV7-2 and TRBJ1-6; a possible D gene is TRBD1 (5 bases). Germline CDR1 is SGHTA and CDR2 is FQGNSA. Trimming cost V 0 bases and J 7 bases, with 10 bases left between them. This CDR3 is built from 15 residues. The CDR3 DNA reads TGTGCCAGCAGCTTAGCTTGGGGGGGGAATTCACCCCTCCACTTT. As protein: CASSLAWGGNSPLHF. Together with reference TRBV7-2 and TRBJ1-6, the CDR3 gives the full variable domain: GAGVSQSPSNKVTEKGKDVELRCDPISGHTALYWYRQSLGQGLEFLIYFQGNSAPDKSGLPSDRFSAERTGGSVSTLTIQRTQQEDSAVYLCASSLAWGGNSPLHFGNGTRLTVT.